This T cell receptor beta chain emerged from a study of blood T cells in healthy people across ages. This clonotype was observed many times. Together with a sample-barcoded 5' primer, a J-beta primer mix was included in a second PCR lasting about 7 to 11 cycles. From the 5' RACE reads, TCRdb called clonotypes with MiXCR, one entry per CDR3 protein. The sample has roughly 1,500,000 distinct CDR3 sequences; roughly 32% are singletons. Source material: blood. The sequence came from a woman aged 25-40 years in good health.

The CDR3 loop is CSVAGGLGRGYNEQFF. In nucleotides, the CDR3 is TGCAGCGTTGCCGGGGGGTTGGGGAGAGGTTACAATGAGCAGTTCTTC. The chain employs TRBV29-1 and TRBJ2-1; 7 nucleotides line up with TRBD2. J was trimmed by 4 bases and V by 4 bases; bases with no gene match: 13. Germline V gene lookup returns CDR1 SQVTM and CDR2 ANQGSEA. This CDR3 contains 16 residues.